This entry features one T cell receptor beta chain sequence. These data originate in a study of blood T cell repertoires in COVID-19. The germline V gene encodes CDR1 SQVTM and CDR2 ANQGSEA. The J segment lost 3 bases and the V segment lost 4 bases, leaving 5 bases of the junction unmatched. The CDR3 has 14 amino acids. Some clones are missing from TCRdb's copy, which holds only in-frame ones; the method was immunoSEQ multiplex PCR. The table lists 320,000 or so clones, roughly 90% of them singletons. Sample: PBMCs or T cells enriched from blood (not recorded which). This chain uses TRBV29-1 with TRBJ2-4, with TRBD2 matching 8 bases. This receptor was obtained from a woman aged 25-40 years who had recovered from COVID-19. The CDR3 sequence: CSVVSGLGKNIQYF. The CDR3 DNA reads TGCAGCGTTGTCTCGGGACTAGGCAAAAACATTCAGTACTTC.